This T cell receptor (beta chain) was documented in a study of T cells in Graves' hyperthyroidism and ophthalmopathy. Study overall: Peripheral blood was taken when the disease was first diagnosed, before any treatment began. General study results and limits: Clonotypes that were expanded in thyroid above 0.001 mostly appeared in blood too. Onset of ophthalmopathy came a median approximately 6.5 months after the model predicted it.

Remarks on this clonotype: As yet, its antigen is unknown.

Hyperthyroidism patients were newly diagnosed, had disease duration under 2 months, and were aged 18 to 65 years. Researchers amplified the TCR beta CDR3 regions from RNA transcripts. The TCR CDR3 was amplified in a first-round RT-PCR using the HTBI primer set. Via MiXCR, TCRdb re-called the multiplex PCR reads, giving one row per CDR3 protein. The data contain about 24,000 distinct CDR3 sequences, 45% to 55% of them singletons. Specimen: blood. This TCR came from a woman aged 40 to 50 with Graves' hyperthyroidism that later progressed to Graves' ophthalmopathy.

The CDR3 spells CASSCLGDTEAFF. CDR3 in DNA: TGCGCCAGCAGCTGTCTCGGGGACACTGAAGCTTTCTTT. The chain couples TRBV5-1 to TRBJ1-1; no firm D call. Looked up from germline, CDR1 is SGHRS and CDR2 is YFSETQ. Trimming pared 3 bases from V and 3 bases from J, leaving 9 bases between. This CDR3 comprises 13 residues.